This T cell receptor (beta chain) was recorded in a study of OX40 agonist ivuxolimab in advanced cancers. Background on the study: Of mixed ages from about 23 to 90 and averaging roughly 64 years, the group was almost 85% male. Eligibility rules accepted prior anti-PD-1, anti-PD-L1 or anti-CTLA-4 therapy, and 40% had some. Study observations and caveats: The work left the antigen specificity of expanded peripheral T cells undetermined.

Blood samples were obtained at baseline, cycle 4 day 1, and cycle 7 day 1. The repertoire was sequenced with immunoSEQ multiplex PCR; TCRdb's copy has only in-frame clones and lacks some. The sample shows about 64,000 clones, around 84% of them seen only once. The CDR3 is made up of 15 amino acids. V trimming: 4 bases; J trimming: 9 bases; junction bases outside the gene matches: 10. CDR1 and CDR2 (germline): MNHEY, SMNVEV (reference sequence). A note on this clone: The antigen remains unidentified.

The TCR originated in an adult with an advanced solid tumor such as melanoma, head and neck, liver or kidney cancer. Sequenced here: CD4+ or CD8+ T cells sorted from blood, sampled in a trial of the OX40 agonist ivuxolimab. This chain connects TRBV27 to TRBJ2-4, with 9 bases aligning to TRBD2. CDR3 nucleotides: TGTGCCAGCAGTTCGACCGGACTAGCGAAGGCCATTCAGTACTTC. The encoded protein is CASSSTGLAKAIQYF.